This T cell receptor (beta chain) stems from a study of cytomegalovirus exposure and HLA in healthy donors (dated by TCRdb to about 2017). Study-level background: According to a later analysis, one platform produced both the 120 validation repertoires and the 670 or so repertoires of the first cohort. The aim of the study was to test whether cataloging public T cell receptors could identify signatures of past pathogen exposure. Besides the first cohort of under 700 subjects, a separate validation cohort made up of over 100 different subjects was used. High-throughput TCR immunosequencing, statistical association of individual TCRs with disease status, and machine learning were combined to predict cytomegalovirus infection status. The investigation overall reported the following: Of the cluster scores, 90% to 95% were above 0 in a later analysis, which found that TCRs clustered in the first cohort also tended to co-occur in the 90 to 150 validation repertoires. In vitro tests confirmed that a few of the cytomegalovirus-associated TCR beta chains recognize cytomegalovirus antigens. It was suggested by the authors that the approach could potentially be generalized to other disease states and immunological phenotypes. The study listed 170 or so TCR beta chains as associated with cytomegalovirus. A later analysis had no HLA typing for the validation cohort, so co-occurrence there was scored across all 110 or so repertoires. In both the original and validation cohorts, the classifier was reported to diagnose cytomegalovirus status with high specificity and sensitivity. Most TCR sequences were observed very rarely across donors, whereas some public TCRs were present in many individuals.

Spanning cysteine to phenylalanine, the CDR3 consists of 15 amino acids. The retained sequence is limited to the CDR3, 45 bases, with the frame set at the first base. Deletion took 3 bases off V and 5 bases off J, with a span of 16 bases between the germline ends. CDR1 and CDR2 are drawn from the germline V gene: SGHAT, FQNNGV. Separate from the approximately 670-subject first cohort, the validation cohort of 95 to 150 subjects was the group to which the donors belonged. Library preparation used the immunoSEQ multiplex PCR assay. Regarding the original processing steps: A statistical classification framework was developed to diagnose cytomegalovirus status using the catalog of TCR beta chain sequences. TCRdb re-hosts the immuneACCESS table, in-frame sequences only. Its copies lack some clones; in the studies checked, an unresolved V gene accounts for under half of them, and the cause for the rest is not known. For V, J and clone size, that table is used; D and trimming come from the DNA. Recorded for this sample are about 160,000 clones; roughly 80% of them occurred a single time. The top ten clones comprise 10% to 13% of the sample.

This clone was seen just once. No cognate antigen has been identified for it. Base qualities were left out, and no much larger clone turns up one base away. The sequenced sample was PBMCs. The sequence came from a man under 40 in good health and CMV-seropositive. The rearranged chain carries TRBV11-2 and TRBJ1-1; the D gene cannot be named for sure. The CDR3 reads as follows: CASSLGLGGETEAFF. The DNA sequence is as follows: TGTGCCAGCAGCTTGGGATTGGGCGGGGAAACTGAAGCTTTCTTT.